The 8 T cell receptor beta chains given below trace back to one sample, sequenced in a study of molecular identifiers for immune sequencing clone quantification. TCRdb recomputed calls from the PCR reads with MiXCR, one row per CDR3 protein. The sample yields about 36,000 distinct CDR3 sequences, around 18% seen once. Input material: naive CD8+ T cells from blood, with Jurkat cell RNA spiked in. Subset of the sample: FACS-sorted CD8+CD4-CCR7+CD45RA+ naive T cells. These receptors all come from a human donor in good health. Some libraries in this study had Jurkat cell RNA spiked in.

CDR3 bases: TGCGCCAGCAGCCAAGATAGGATCACTGAAGCTTTCTTT. Translation: CASSQDRITEAFF. This chain joins TRBV4-3 and TRBJ1-1, with unresolved D. The CDR3 loop spans 13 amino acids. Germline-derived CDR1 and CDR2 are LGHNA and YSLEER. Trimming left V 0 bases short and J 4 bases short, with 6 bases between.

On this clonotype: A much larger clone is a single base away; this may be a read error. This chain links TRBV7-8 with TRBJ2-5; 8 nucleotides agree with TRBD2. V dropped 3 bases and J dropped 4; count of bases not matched to a gene: 7. Germline V lookup: CDR1 SGHVS, CDR2 FQNEAQ. This CDR3 has 15 amino acids. CDR3 in amino acids: CASSFPGGEPETQYF. CDR3 in DNA: TGTGCCAGCAGCTTCCCGGGAGGGGAACCAGAGACCCAGTACTTC.

By its share, this clonotype is medium-sized. The V and J genes are TRBV5-1 and TRBJ2-1, with D hard to call. CDR1 and CDR2 from the germline V gene are SGHRS and YFSETQ. The CDR3 extends over 13 amino acids. The ends were cut back, 4 bases at V and 8 bases at J, with 13 bases in the middle. The CDR3 bases are TGCGCCAGCAGCGCGAGCCTAGGACATGAGCAGTTCTTC. It is translated as CASSASLGHEQFF.

This CDR3 is CASSTLASGISGANVLTF. The CDR3 nucleotides are TGTGCCAGCAGCACTTTGGCTAGCGGGATCTCTGGGGCCAACGTCCTGACTTTC. V and J are TRBV27 and TRBJ2-6, with 9 bases matching TRBD2. Trimming cost V 6 bases and J 0 bases; bases outside gene matches: 9. The CDR3 contains 18 residues. In germline, CDR1 is MNHEY, CDR2 SMNVEV (reference sequence).

The CDR3 region has the DNA TGTGCCACCAGCATCCCGGCGGGAGTATATAACGAGCAGTACTTC. As protein: CATSIPAGVYNEQYF. The rearrangement joins TRBV15 to TRBJ2-7; 7 bases match TRBD2. CDR3 length: 15 amino acids. CDR1 and CDR2 (germline): LNHNV, YYDKDF (reference sequence). V lost 4 bases to trimming and J lost 5 bases; unmatched junction nucleotides: 11.

This clonotype was recorded a few times. The CDR3 region has the DNA TGTGCCAGCAGCTCCCGGACTTCTTACGAGCAGTACTTC. This codes for CASSSRTSYEQYF. The rearrangement uses TRBV7-9 and TRBJ2-7; D perhaps matches TRBD2 (5 bases). V dropped 4 bases and J dropped 4 bases, with 11 bases sitting between them. The germline gives CDR1 SEHNR, CDR2 FQNEAQ (reference sequence). The CDR3 covers 13 residues.

This clonotype was seen ten or more times. The chain is built from TRBV12-3 or TRBV12-4 and TRBJ2-7; the D is unclear. The CDR3 runs to 13 residues. Between the trimmed V and J ends, which lost 8 bases and 9 bases, there was a span of 20 bases. DNA of the CDR3: TGTGCCAGCCGCTTGGGTGAAAGCCTGGCGCAGTACTTC. It codes for CASRLGESLAQYF.

The gene calls are TRBV29-1 and TRBJ2-7, with D possibly matching TRBD2 (5 bases). V was cut by 7 bases and J by 11 bases, with 15 bases left in between. The length of the CDR3 is 10 residues. Per the germline V gene, CDR1 is SQVTM and CDR2 is ANQGSEA. CDR3 sequence reads: CSARNGEEYF. The CDR3 coding sequence is TGCAGCGCTCGCAACGGGGAAGAGTACTTC.